The source of this T cell receptor (beta chain) is a study of T cells in localized non-small cell lung cancer. Broader study findings: Because only a single region of the tumor was sequenced, heterogeneity remains possible. Those with higher blood T cell density had longer overall survival. Of the top 100 tumor clones, median roughly 55 were in adjacent lung, some 29 among its top 100.

Repertoires were generated with immunoSEQ multiplex PCR, while TCRdb's copy carries only in-frame clones and drops some. This table has some 33,000 clones, just under 80% appearing once. There are a few counts of this clone. The antigen is undetermined. Trimming stripped 5 bases from V and 0 bases from J, with 23 bases between. CDR1 and CDR2 from the germline V gene are PRHDT and FYEKMQ (reference sequence). The CDR3 consists of 18 residues. This receptor was identified in a male donor at least 60 years old with stage III squamous cell lung carcinoma. Sample: peripheral blood, taken before any cancer treatment. The chain employs TRBV13 and TRBJ2-7; D is perhaps TRBD2 (7 bases). Written as DNA, the CDR3 is TGTGCCAGCAGCGCAGGGCCCCTCTGGGGGGGCTACTCCTACGAGCAGTACTTC. Its protein is CASSAGPLWGGYSYEQYF.